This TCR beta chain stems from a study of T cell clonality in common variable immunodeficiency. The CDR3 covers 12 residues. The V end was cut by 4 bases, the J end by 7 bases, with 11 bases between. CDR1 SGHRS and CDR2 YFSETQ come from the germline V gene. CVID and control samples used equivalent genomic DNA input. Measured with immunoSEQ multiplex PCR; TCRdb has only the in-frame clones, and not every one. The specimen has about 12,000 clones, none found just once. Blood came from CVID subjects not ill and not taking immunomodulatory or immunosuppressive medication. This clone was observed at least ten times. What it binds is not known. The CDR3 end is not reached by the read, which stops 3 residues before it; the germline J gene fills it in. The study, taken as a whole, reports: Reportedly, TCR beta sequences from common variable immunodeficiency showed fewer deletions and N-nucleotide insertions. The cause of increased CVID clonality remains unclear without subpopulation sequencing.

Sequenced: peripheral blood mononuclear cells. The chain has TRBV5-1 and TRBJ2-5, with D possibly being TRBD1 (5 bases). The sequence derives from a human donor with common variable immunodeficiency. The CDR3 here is CASSSSGPTQYF. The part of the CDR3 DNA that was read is TGCGCCAGCAGCAGCTCAGGGCCGACC.